This T cell receptor (beta chain) was sequenced in a study of metastatic and nonmetastatic thyroid tumors. Study at large: Samples came from malignant and benign thyroid patients, and repertoires were compared across blood and tumor or nodule tissue.

TCRdb re-called clones via MiXCR from the PCR reads. This sample has tens of thousands of clones, with roughly a sixth found just once. This clone was seen ten or more times. What it binds is unknown. The same CDR3 can be traced to other DNA sequences in this sample. The study, taken as a whole, reports: Malignant thyroid tumors reportedly had TCR beta diversity that was significantly higher than in benign nodules, in blood and tumor.

Among the patients, none had received any treatment before thyroid surgery. This CDR3 has 13 amino acids. Between the trimmed V and J ends, which lost 4 bases and 3 bases, there was a span of 9 bases. Germline V CDR1 and CDR2: SNHLY, FYNNEI. The chain combines TRBV2 with TRBJ1-1; D possibly corresponds to TRBD1 (5 bases). This sequence was found in a female donor with papillary thyroid cancer or a benign thyroid nodule (not recorded which). Some clones in this sample may be carry-over from other donors' samples. What was sequenced was tumor tissue. CDR3 in DNA: TGTGCCAGCAGTGGAGGGGAGGACACTGAAGCTTTCTTT. Protein sequence: CASSGGEDTEAFF.